This is a list of T cell receptor beta chains from one sample in a study of T cells expressing NK-cell markers. Using the 5' RACE reads, TCRdb records one entry per CDR3 protein without DNA. The table lists about 460,000 distinct CDR3 sequences, with under 1.5% in the top ten. Sequenced material: blood T cells: a sorted CD56 or NKG2C T cell subset, CD4+ or CD8+ T cells, or bulk PBMC T cells (not recorded which). The receptors come from a woman aged 45-59 years in good health. CDR3s include the opening cysteine and the closing phenylalanine or tryptophan.

TRBV3-1	TRBJ2-1	13	CASSRGAGTSRVF
TRBV25-1	TRBJ1-6	14	CASSRGPDNSPLHF
TRBV29-1	TRBJ2-1	14	CSVEDQEAYNEQFF
TRBV10-2	TRBJ1-2	12	CASSVYEGGYTF
TRBV12-3/TRBV12-4	TRBJ2-1	14	CASSVSGTGGEQFF
TRBV20-1	TRBJ2-7	13	CSAMVGGSFEQYF
TRBV4-2	TRBJ2-3	17	CASSQGVRAGEGDTQYF
TRBV6-5	TRBJ2-7	12	CASSSGVNEQYF
TRBV7-6	TRBJ2-4	14	CASSPGGRDVIQYF
TRBV24-1	TRBJ2-7	15	CATSVWTGGRYEQYF
TRBV10-3	TRBJ2-2	14	CAISESRGTGELFF
TRBV20-1	TRBJ1-1	17	CSATRTGAHTRNTEAFF
TRBV20-1	TRBJ1-2	13	CSATVGTPYGYTF
TRBV9	TRBJ2-2	17	CASSVEPSGANTGELFF
TRBV30	TRBJ2-1	21	CAWSVGYGLAGEPAYDNEQFF
TRBV3-1	TRBJ1-3	17	CASSPLLQGASGNTIYF
TRBV7-2	TRBJ2-7	11	CASSRRQQQYF
TRBV11-2	TRBJ2-7	15	CASSLGAGVRGEQYF
TRBV29-1	TRBJ2-5	11	CSAHARGTQYF
TRBV7-9	TRBJ1-5	16	CASSLYGGAENQPQHF
TRBV5-1	TRBJ2-3	14	CASSLGGRTDTQYF
TRBV29-1	TRBJ2-2	13	CSVLTGPAGELFF
TRBV24-1	TRBJ1-5	14	CATSREGSNQPQHF
TRBV6-5	TRBJ1-2	11	CASTDREGYTF
TRBV12-3/TRBV12-4	TRBJ2-1	15	CASRETGTIYNEQFF
TRBV4-2	TRBJ2-2	20	CASSQNTGTSGRKNTGELFF
TRBV11-2	TRBJ2-3	14	CASSLVQAPDTQYF
TRBV19	TRBJ2-7	14	CASSTQGTPYEQYF